This entry is about one TCR beta chain. This sample stems from a study of blood T cell repertoires in COVID-19. Whole-study context: The study drew acute and convalescent COVID-19 samples from the United States, Italy and Spain.

The repertoire was sequenced with immunoSEQ multiplex PCR; TCRdb's copy has only in-frame clones and lacks some. The sample lists 200,000 to 250,000 clones; 70% to 90% were seen once. The clonotype originates from a human donor in a cohort sampled during active COVID-19. The sample consisted of peripheral blood.

CDR3: CASRGQGPNQPQHF. The CDR3 nucleotides are TGTGCCAGCAGGGGACAGGGACCCAATCAGCCCCAGCATTTT. The V and J genes are TRBV28 and TRBJ1-5; 9 bases match TRBD1. This CDR3 contains 14 residues. V was clipped by 6 bases and J by 3 bases; unmatched bases: 3. Germline lookup yields CDR1 MDHEN and CDR2 SYDVKM.